The next 12 T cell receptor beta chains were all read from a single sample in a study of shared clonotypes between healthy human individuals (dated by TCRdb to 2020 to 2022). For the CD8 naive samples, CD45RO-negative cells were positively selected for CCR7, yielding a CD45RA+CCR7+ population from which TemRA cells were excluded. The method was the immunoSEQ multiplex PCR assay. TCRdb took over this immuneACCESS table, retaining in-frame rearrangements with V and J assigned. Such tables are incomplete; in checked studies, under half of the missing clones stem from an unresolved V gene, and the remainder is unexplained. This sample holds roughly 2 million clones; roughly 94% were observed only once. Around 1.1% of the sample belongs to the ten largest clones. Sample: naive CD8+ T cells sorted from blood. The cell subset or site label, read with the paper, signifies: CD45RA+CCR7+. All receptors derive from a man younger than 35 in good health.

This clone was picked up a small number of times. The CDR3 spells CASSYDSESSPLHF. The CDR3, as DNA: TGTGCCAGCAGTTACGACAGTGAGTCTTCACCCCTCCACTTT. This rearrangement joins TRBV27 to TRBJ1-6; TRBD1 is a possible D gene (5 bases). With 4 bases removed from V and 9 bases from J, the gap between germline ends came to 13 bases. Germline lookup yields CDR1 MNHEY and CDR2 SMNVEV (reference sequence). The CDR3 spans 14 residues.

V gene TRBV6-1 combines with J gene TRBJ2-3; 11 nucleotides line up with TRBD1. With 4 bases clipped from V and 2 bases from J, the junction kept 11 bases outside the gene matches. Germline V gene data show CDR1 as MNHNS and CDR2 as SASEGT. The CDR3 consists of 18 residues. CDR3 region: CASSANTGTGGFTDTQYF. The CDR3 region has the DNA TGTGCCAGCAGTGCCAATACCGGGACAGGGGGTTTCACAGATACGCAGTATTTT.

The J gene is TRBJ2-5, the V gene TRBV10-2; 9 bases agree with TRBD1. Trimming removed 2 bases from V and 7 bases from J; junction bases left unmatched: 11. This CDR3 is 16 amino acids long. Germline lookup yields CDR1 WSHSY and CDR2 SAAADI. CDR3 loop: CASSEMGQGEWGTQYF. In DNA form, the CDR3 reads TGCGCCAGCAGTGAGATGGGACAGGGCGAATGGGGGACCCAGTACTTC.

The V call is TRBV5-1, the J call TRBJ2-7; D is tentatively TRBD1 or TRBD2 (5 bases each). Germline CDR1 and CDR2: SGHRS and YFSETQ. The CDR3 is 13 residues long. Trimming took 3 bases from V and 2 from J, leaving 9 bases between them. For the CDR3, the DNA is TGCGCCAGCAGCTGGGACCTAACCTACGAGCAGTACTTC. Amino acids: CASSWDLTYEQYF.

The V call is TRBV29-1, the J call TRBJ2-5; possibly TRBD2 for D (5 bases). Trimming pared 6 bases from V and 13 bases from J, leaving 15 bases between. The CDR3 totals 10 residues. From germline, CDR1 is SQVTM and CDR2 ANQGSEA. CDR3 protein: CSVIGSEVYF. The CDR3 bases are TGCAGCGTCATCGGGTCGGAGGTGTACTTC.

The gene calls are TRBV12-5 and TRBJ1-2; no clear D gene. Germline assignment: CDR1 LGHNT and CDR2 FRNRAP. V shed 0 bases and J shed 4 bases, with 24 bases lying between them. CDR3 length: 19 residues. In nucleotides, the CDR3 is TGTGCTAGTGGTTTGGTACCCCCCTGGGGAACGCACAAGAGCTATGGCTACACCTTC. It specifies CASGLVPPWGTHKSYGYTF.

For this clone: This CDR3 is also generated by other DNA sequences in the sample. The chain recombines TRBV6-5 with TRBJ2-7; D unclear. The V gene's germline CDR1 is MNHEY and CDR2 SVGAGI. Trimming took 0 bases from V and 2 from J, leaving 8 bases between them. CDR3 length equals 14 residues. The DNA of the CDR3 is TGTGCCAGCAGTTACTCTGGAGAAGCCTACGAGCAGTACTTC. Translating it yields CASSYSGEAYEQYF.

A remark on this clone: At the DNA level, this CDR3 is encoded by other sequences in the same sample as well. V is TRBV18 and J is TRBJ2-1, with 8 bases that match TRBD2. The CDR3 is 16 amino acids. Trimming at V came to 0 bases and at J to 2 bases, leaving 3 bases not matched to a gene. CDR1 is KGHSH and CDR2 is LQKENI in the germline V gene. In DNA, the CDR3 is TGTGCCAGCTCACCACCGGGCGGGAGGACCTACAATGAGCAGTTCTTC. It is translated as CASSPPGGRTYNEQFF.

This chain joins TRBV28 and TRBJ1-1; tentative D call: TRBD1 (5 bases). The ends were cut back, 3 bases at V and 5 bases at J, with 19 bases in the middle. CDR3 length equals 16 residues. Per germline, CDR1 MDHEN and CDR2 SYDVKM. The CDR3 sequence: CASSFGPRQGRTEAFF. In nucleotides, the CDR3 is TGTGCCAGCAGTTTTGGCCCCCGGCAGGGCCGGACTGAAGCTTTCTTT.

The chain joins TRBV28 to TRBJ1-4, with D hard to call. The germline gives CDR1 MDHEN, CDR2 SYDVKM. V lost 1 base, J lost 3 bases, and 9 bases lay in between. This CDR3 comprises 15 residues. The CDR3 DNA reads TGTGCCAGCAGTTTATTTGGGTGGGCTAATGAAAAACTGTTTTTT. Residues: CASSLFGWANEKLFF.

The chain recombines TRBV9 with TRBJ2-2; D unresolved. Per germline, CDR1 SGDLS and CDR2 YYNGEE. V gave up 8 bases and J gave up 3 bases, with 11 bases separating them. This CDR3 has 13 amino acids. The CDR3, as DNA: TGTGCCAGTCAAAGTGGGTACACCGGGGAGCTGTTTTTT. Protein: CASQSGYTGELFF.

This sequence joins TRBV27 and TRBJ2-2; the D is unclear. Trimming pared 2 bases from V and 6 bases from J, leaving 16 bases between. The CDR3 is 16 amino acids. Per the germline V gene, CDR1 is MNHEY and CDR2 is SMNVEV (reference sequence). CDR3 nucleotides: TGTGCCAGCAGTTTAAATTCTGTTTTGTGGGCCGGGGAGCTGTTTTTT. Encoded protein: CASSLNSVLWAGELFF.